The rows below give T cell receptor beta chains drawn from one sample of a study of regulatory T cells in long-lasting Graves disease. TCRdb reprocessed the multiplex PCR reads via MiXCR and lists one record per CDR3 protein. The sample comprises about 340,000 distinct CDR3 sequences, about 18% of which are singletons, and 29% rests with the top ten. The material sequenced was peripheral blood mononuclear cells (PBMCs), taken when the disease was refractory, from a patient treated with antithyroid drugs. Receptor source: a female donor with Graves disease. The CDR3 runs from the conserved cysteine through the conserved F or W. A D gene is named only where the DNA matches it firmly. Size tells how often a clone was seen (once, few, many) or the class of an expanded clone, and some rows leave it out.

TGTGCCAGCAGACCCTTGCGAGAATCAACTAATGAAAAACTGTTTTTT,CASRPLRESTNEKLFF,TRBJ1-4,.,TRBV6-1,few
TGTGCCAGCAGTTTAGGAGCGGAGATCAATGAGCAGTTCTTC,CASSLGAEINEQFF,TRBJ2-1,.,TRBV27,few
TGCGCCAGCAGCTCAAACAGGGTCAGCGGTAATTCACCCCTCCACTTT,CASSSNRVSGNSPLHF,TRBJ1-6,.,TRBV5-1,many
TGCAGCGTTGAATTCCCGGGACCCAGCTCCTACGAGCAGTACTTC,CSVEFPGPSSYEQYF,TRBJ2-7,.,TRBV29-1,.
TGTGCCAGGCCTACGGGACAGCAGCCTTTCTCTGCCCCGAACACCGGGGAGCTGTTTTTT,CARPTGQQPFSAPNTGELFF,TRBJ2-2,TRBD1,TRBV6-4,.
TGTGCCAGCAGCCGAAAGGGCAGGGGTGCCTACGAGCAGTACTTC,CASSRKGRGAYEQYF,TRBJ2-7,.,TRBV25-1,.
TGCGCCAGCAGCCAAGGAGTGACAGGGGTTCAGCCCCAGCATTTT,CASSQGVTGVQPQHF,TRBJ1-5,TRBD1,TRBV4-1,.
TGTGCCAGCAGCTTAGGGACAGCCAGCTCCTACGAGCAGTACTTC,CASSLGTASSYEQYF,TRBJ2-7,.,TRBV7-6,few
TGCAGTGCTAGAGATGGTCGGACAGTTGCCGGGAGTTCACCCCTCCACTTT,CSARDGRTVAGSSPLHF,TRBJ1-6,.,TRBV20-1,many
TGTGCCAGCAGCGTATTTCCGTTGGCGGGACTAGCGGGCATCACAGATACGCAGTATTTT,CASSVFPLAGLAGITDTQYF,TRBJ2-3,TRBD2,TRBV9,.
TGTGCCAGCAGCAAGGGGGGGGGCTACAATGAGCAGTTCTTC,CASSKGGGYNEQFF,TRBJ2-1,.,TRBV12-3/TRBV12-4,.
TGCGCCAGCAGCTGGGGAAGACTAGCGGGGAGTACCTACGAGCAGTACTTC,CASSWGRLAGSTYEQYF,TRBJ2-7,TRBD2,TRBV5-1,many
TGTGCCAGCAGTTTCTCTCCACCGAACACCGGGGAGCTGTTTTTT,CASSFSPPNTGELFF,TRBJ2-2,.,TRBV27,few
TGTGCCAGCAGCTTAGGGCGGACAGGTCGCAATTCACCCCTCCACTTT,CASSLGRTGRNSPLHF,TRBJ1-6,TRBD1,TRBV7-8,many
TGTGCCAGCAGCTTAGAATCTCTTCAGGGATACGAGCAGTACTTC,CASSLESLQGYEQYF,TRBJ2-7,.,TRBV11-2,many
TGTGCCAGCACCCTACGACGAGGACAGAAGAACACTGAAGCTTTCTTT,CASTLRRGQKNTEAFF,TRBJ1-1,.,TRBV6-2/TRBV6-3,.
TGTGCCAGCAGCCCAACAGGGGCGACAACTAATGAAAAACTGTTTTTT,CASSPTGATTNEKLFF,TRBJ1-4,TRBD1,TRBV11-2,many
TGTGCCAGCTCACCACCGGGGACGGTCCAAGGGACCCAGTACTTC,CASSPPGTVQGTQYF,TRBJ2-5,.,TRBV18,many
TGTGCCAGCTCCAGGGGACTTAACACCGGGGAGCTGTTTTTT,CASSRGLNTGELFF,TRBJ2-2,.,TRBV27,.
TGTGCCAGCAGCCCCCTACCGGGACTAGCGTCCTCTGGGGCCAACGTCCTGACTTTC,CASSPLPGLASSGANVLTF,TRBJ2-6,TRBD2,TRBV7-3,few
TGTGCCAGCAGTTACCCCCTCAGGGGTCCCTATCAGCCCCAGCATTTT,CASSYPLRGPYQPQHF,TRBJ1-5,.,TRBV6-2/TRBV6-3,many
TGTGCCAGCAGTTTAGGCGGGGTTCCGGGTGGATATGGCTACACCTTC,CASSLGGVPGGYGYTF,TRBJ1-2,.,TRBV12-3/TRBV12-4,many
TGTGCCAGCAGCCTCAAGGAGCGGGGTTCAAACACTGAAGCTTTCTTT,CASSLKERGSNTEAFF,TRBJ1-1,.,TRBV11-2,many
TGTGCCACCTACCAGGGAACCCATCAGCCCCAGCATTTT,CATYQGTHQPQHF,TRBJ1-5,.,TRBV28,many
TGTGCCAGCAGTGCATTGGGGTCCGCTTACGAGCAGTACTTC,CASSALGSAYEQYF,TRBJ2-7,.,TRBV2,many
TGTGCCAGCAGCTTAGGGATCAGCGGGGTCGAAGAGACCCAGTACTTC,CASSLGISGVEETQYF,TRBJ2-5,TRBD2,TRBV11-2,few
TGTGCCAGCAGCGGTAGTGGTGGGGGAATTTTTGATGGCTACACCTTC,CASSGSGGGIFDGYTF,TRBJ1-2,.,TRBV9,few
TGTGCCTGGAGTCCGGGGGCGAAAGGCGAGCAGTACTTC,CAWSPGAKGEQYF,TRBJ2-7,.,TRBV30,.
TGTGCCAGCAGCCCAACAGGCATCGAGCAGTACTTC,CASSPTGIEQYF,TRBJ2-7,.,TRBV3-1,few
TGCAGTGCTACAGGGGGAAACTCCTACGAGCAGTACTTC,CSATGGNSYEQYF,TRBJ2-7,TRBD1,TRBV20-1,.
TGCAGTGCCCCCGGACAGAGTAACACCGGGGAGCTGTTTTTT,CSAPGQSNTGELFF,TRBJ2-2,.,TRBV20-1,.
TGTGCCAGCAGCCCGATAAGGGGGGACAATGAGCAGTTCTTC,CASSPIRGDNEQFF,TRBJ2-1,.,TRBV11-2,.
TGTGCCAGCAGTCGGGGACAGGGGACTCAGCCCCAGCATTTT,CASSRGQGTQPQHF,TRBJ1-5,TRBD1,TRBV27,.
TGTGCCAGTAGTAGATCGGGATTGATCAATCAGCCCCAGCATTTT,CASSRSGLINQPQHF,TRBJ1-5,.,TRBV19,.
TGTGCCAGCAGTTTTTGGACAAGGGCGTCTGGGGCCAACGTCCTGACTTTC,CASSFWTRASGANVLTF,TRBJ2-6,.,TRBV12-3/TRBV12-4,many
TGTGCCAGCAGTTGGAGGACAGTATTACAAGAGACCCAGTACTTC,CASSWRTVLQETQYF,TRBJ2-5,.,TRBV6-5,many
TGTGCCAGCAGCTTAAGCGGGAGGGCCGGAGATACGCAGTATTTT,CASSLSGRAGDTQYF,TRBJ2-3,TRBD2,TRBV5-4,few
TGTGCCAGCAGTGAAAAGGTAGCAGGGGGTGCTGAAGCTTTCTTT,CASSEKVAGGAEAFF,TRBJ1-1,TRBD1,TRBV2,many
TGTGCCAGCAGCACCTCGGGGGGAGGTGAAGCTTTCTTT,CASSTSGGGEAFF,TRBJ1-1,.,TRBV7-9,many
TGTGCCACCAGCAGCAACAGGGATGGGCAGCCCCAGCATTTT,CATSSNRDGQPQHF,TRBJ1-5,.,TRBV15,many
TGTGCCAGCAGTTTTAAGGCGGTAGGGGGCGCAATCTATGGCTACACCTTC,CASSFKAVGGAIYGYTF,TRBJ1-2,TRBD1,TRBV7-2,many
TGTGCCAGCAGCTTATCGGGGGTCAATGAGCAGTTCTTC,CASSLSGVNEQFF,TRBJ2-1,.,TRBV7-2,.
TGTGCCAGCAGCTGGGCCGGGACAGGGGAGTACGAGCAGTACTTC,CASSWAGTGEYEQYF,TRBJ2-7,TRBD1,TRBV12-3/TRBV12-4,many
TGTGCCAGCAGTTACTCAGCAGGGAACACTGTAGCTTTCTTT,CASSYSAGNTVAFF,TRBJ1-1,.,TRBV6-9,.
TGCAGTGCTAGTGGAAGGGGCAACGAGCAGTACTTC,CSASGRGNEQYF,TRBJ2-7,.,TRBV20-1,.
TGCGCCAGCAGCTCGCCGGGACAGGGAGGGGCTTTAGCCAAAAACATTCAGTACTTC,CASSSPGQGGALAKNIQYF,TRBJ2-4,TRBD1,TRBV5-1,.
TGCGCCAGCAGCTGGGGGGGGGGACAGGGGAACACTGAAGCTTTCTTT,CASSWGGGQGNTEAFF,TRBJ1-1,TRBD1,TRBV5-1,many
TGTGCCAGCTCAACTCAGGGGGCCTCACTGGAGCAGTACTTC,CASSTQGASLEQYF,TRBJ2-7,TRBD1,TRBV27,many
TGTGCCAGTAGTATTGCCGGGACTAGCGGGAGGCTGAGCTCCTACGAGCAGTACTTC,CASSIAGTSGRLSSYEQYF,TRBJ2-7,TRBD2,TRBV19,.
TGTGCCAGCAGTTTACAGGGTCGCACCGGGGAGCTGTTTTTT,CASSLQGRTGELFF,TRBJ2-2,.,TRBV28,few
TGTGCCAGCAAGAGGGACATGCGAAACACCATATATTTT,CASKRDMRNTIYF,TRBJ1-3,.,TRBV28,many